This TCR beta chain was found in a study of beta chain features in type 1 diabetes. In the study overall: Summed over all samples, the examined sorted cells came to 85 million to 140 million. Broader study findings: Whether TCRB rearrangement is influenced by HLA type went unresolved here. In every one of the four CD4+ subsets, TCRB CDR3s were moderately but significantly shorter in Type 1 diabetes patients. PCR could preferentially amplify shorter templates, alike in patients and controls.

Note on this clone: Its antigen is undetermined.

The CDR3 totals 15 residues. The V gene lost 0 bases and the J gene lost 0 bases, with 9 bases spanning the gap. The germline V gene has CDR1 SGHRS and CDR2 YFSETQ. Since all of the isolated RNA was reverse transcribed, expressed TCRB transcripts were what got sequenced. This table comes from immunoSEQ multiplex PCR, and its TCRdb copy is limited to in-frame clones, with some not included. In the table there are roughly 400,000 clones, roughly 9.8% of which are singletons. Sort purity for all populations was recorded as exceeding 98%. The sequencing input was central memory CD4+ T cells from blood. V gene TRBV5-1 combines with J gene TRBJ1-2, with D unclear. The TCR originated in a man aged 25-45 years with type 1 diabetes. CDR3: CASSLDAVANYGYTF. In DNA, the CDR3 is TGCGCCAGCAGCTTGGACGCAGTAGCTAACTATGGCTACACCTTC.